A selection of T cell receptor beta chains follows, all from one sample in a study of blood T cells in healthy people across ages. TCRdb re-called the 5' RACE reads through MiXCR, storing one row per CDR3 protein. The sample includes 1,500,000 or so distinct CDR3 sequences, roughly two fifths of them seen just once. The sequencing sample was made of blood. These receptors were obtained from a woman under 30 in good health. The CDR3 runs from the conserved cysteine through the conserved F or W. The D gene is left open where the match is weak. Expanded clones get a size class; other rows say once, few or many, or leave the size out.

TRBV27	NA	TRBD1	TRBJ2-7	CASRASGTGYGDYEQYF	TGTGCCAGCAGGGCCAGTGGGACAGGGTATGGAGACTACGAGCAGTACTTC
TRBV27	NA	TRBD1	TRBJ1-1	CASRPDRVTEAFF	TGTGCCAGCAGACCTGACAGGGTCACTGAAGCTTTCTTT
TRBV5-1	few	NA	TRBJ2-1	CASSGSILGGPSYNEQFF	TGCGCCAGCAGCGGGTCCATTTTAGGCGGGCCTTCCTACAATGAGCAGTTCTTC
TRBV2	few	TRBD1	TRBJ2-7	CASNRQGLGEQYF	TGTGCCAGCAACCGACAGGGGCTCGGTGAGCAGTACTTC
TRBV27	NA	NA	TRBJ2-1	CASSSRAGYYNEQFF	TGTGCCAGCAGTTCCCGGGCAGGCTACTACAATGAGCAGTTCTTC
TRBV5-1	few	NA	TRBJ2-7	CASSLDLARSYEQYF	TGCGCCAGCAGCTTGGATCTAGCCAGGTCCTACGAGCAGTACTTC
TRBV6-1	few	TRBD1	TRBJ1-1	CASSVRQGGTEAFF	TGTGCCAGCAGTGTACGACAGGGCGGGACTGAAGCTTTCTTT
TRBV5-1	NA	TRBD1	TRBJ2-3	CASSLGQGAGTDTQYF	TGCGCCAGCAGCTTGGGACAGGGGGCAGGCACAGATACGCAGTATTTT
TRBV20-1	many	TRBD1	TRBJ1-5	CSARDRGTGDQPQHF	TGCAGTGCTAGAGATAGGGGGACAGGGGATCAGCCCCAGCATTTT
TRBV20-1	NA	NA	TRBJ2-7	CSASGQRSYELYF	TGCAGTGCTAGCGGGCAGCGCTCCTACGAGCTGTACTTC
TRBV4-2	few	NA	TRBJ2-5	CASSQEALETQYF	TGTGCCAGCAGCCAAGAGGCCTTAGAGACCCAGTACTTC
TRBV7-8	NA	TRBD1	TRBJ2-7	CASCGDRAYNEQYF	TGTGCCAGCTGCGGGGACAGGGCGTACAATGAGCAGTACTTC
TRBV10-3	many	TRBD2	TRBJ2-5	CAISESGGAAETQYF	TGTGCCATCAGTGAGAGCGGGGGGGCGGCAGAGACCCAGTACTTC
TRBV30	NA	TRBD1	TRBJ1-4	CAWSVQGAEEKLFF	TGTGCCTGGAGTGTACAGGGGGCGGAAGAAAAACTGTTTTTT
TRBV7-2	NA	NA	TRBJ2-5	CARETEQETQYF	TGTGCCAGGGAGACAGAACAAGAGACCCAGTACTTC
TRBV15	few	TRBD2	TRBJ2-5	CATSRVLTSGRQTQYF	TGTGCCACCAGCAGAGTATTAACTAGCGGGAGACAGACCCAGTACTTC
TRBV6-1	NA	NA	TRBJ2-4	CASTEVLNIQYF	TGTGCCAGCACAGAGGTTCTAAACATTCAGTACTTC
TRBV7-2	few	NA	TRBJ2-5	CASSLIWGVGETQYF	TGTGCCAGCAGCTTAATCTGGGGAGTTGGGGAGACCCAGTACTTC
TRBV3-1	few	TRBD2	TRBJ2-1	CASRTSVDNEQFF	TGTGCCAGCCGGACTAGCGTGGACAATGAGCAGTTCTTC
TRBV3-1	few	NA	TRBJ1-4	CASSQTVLGKLFF	TGTGCCAGCAGCCAGACAGTTCTTGGAAAACTGTTTTTT
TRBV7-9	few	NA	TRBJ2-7	CASSPQGLSYEQYF	TGTGCCAGCAGCCCCCAGGGCCTCTCCTACGAGCAGTACTTC
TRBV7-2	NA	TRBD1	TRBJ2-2	CASSPVPQGEGELFF	TGTGCCAGCAGCCCAGTACCACAGGGGGAAGGGGAGCTGTTTTTT
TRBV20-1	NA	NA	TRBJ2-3	CRVVSGRTDTQYF	TGCAGGGTTGTTTCAGGACGCACAGATACGCAGTATTTT